These 6 T cell receptor beta chains were all obtained from the same sample, sequenced in a study of beta chain features in type 1 diabetes. Study-level points and caveats: People with Type 1 diabetes carried modestly yet significantly shorter TCRB CDR3s in all four CD4+ subsets.

All of the isolated RNA was reverse transcribed, so expressed TCRB transcripts were sequenced. Here immunoSEQ multiplex PCR was the method, and the copy in TCRdb shows in-frame clones only, minus some. The data show about 700,000 clones, about an eighth seen once. These receptors lack a known antigen. Sequencing was carried out using naive CD4+ T cells from blood. The receptors were sampled from a man in his late teens or twenties with type 1 diabetes.

This clone has just a few counts. The chain couples TRBV5-1 to TRBJ2-5; D is uncertain. Trimming removed 0 bases from V and 5 bases from J, with 17 bases in between. Germline V gene lookup returns CDR1 SGHRS and CDR2 YFSETQ. The CDR3 length is 16 residues. The CDR3 loop is CASSLAGPEVRETQYF. The DNA of the CDR3 is TGCGCCAGCAGCTTGGCCGGGCCGGAAGTTCGCGAGACCCAGTACTTC.

This clone turned up a few times. The chain links TRBV18 to TRBJ1-1; the D gene is possibly TRBD1 (6 bases). This CDR3 spans 14 amino acids. V was pared by 3 bases and J by 2 bases, with 10 bases between. Germline values: CDR1 KGHSH, CDR2 LQKENI. This CDR3 is CASSPEQGNTEAFF. The CDR3, as DNA: TGTGCCAGCTCACCCGAACAGGGAAACACTGAAGCTTTCTTT.

This clone was seen ten or more times. V and J are TRBV7-9 and TRBJ2-1; possible D gene TRBD1, 6 bases. CDR1 and CDR2 (germline): SEHNR, FQNEAQ (reference sequence). The V and J ends lost 5 bases and 3 bases respectively, with 8 bases between them. The CDR3 has 13 residues. The CDR3 spells CASSPDSYNEQFF. Written as DNA, the CDR3 is TGTGCCAGCAGCCCGGACAGCTACAATGAGCAGTTCTTC.

Note on this clone: Other DNA sequences of this sample code for an identical CDR3. This chain links TRBV30 with TRBJ1-2, with D perhaps matching TRBD1 (5 bases). Trimming took off 0 bases at V and 7 bases at J, with 12 bases between the two ends. Germline CDR1 is GTSNPN and CDR2 is SVGIG (reference sequence). The CDR3 totals 13 residues. Written as DNA, the CDR3 is TGTGCCTGGAGTGTACGAGGGGACGGTGGCTACACCTTC. Translating it yields CAWSVRGDGGYTF.

This clone was counted a few times. The chain has TRBV6-1 and TRBJ2-1; D gene ambiguous. The V end was cut by 4 bases, the J end by 9 bases, with 10 bases between. The germline gives CDR1 MNHNS, CDR2 SASEGT. The CDR3 has 12 amino acids. CDR3 protein: CASSVQIAEQFF. The DNA of the CDR3 is TGTGCCAGCAGTGTACAGATCGCTGAGCAGTTCTTC.

The chain carries TRBV7-2 and TRBJ2-1; 9 bases are shared with TRBD1. Germline trimming cut 4 bases from V and 9 bases from J; bases unmatched to any gene: 7. The CDR3 is made up of 14 amino acids. Germline loops: CDR1 SGHTA, CDR2 FQGNSA. In DNA form, the CDR3 reads TGTGCCAGCAGCTCGAGCGGGACAGGGTTTGAGCAGTTCTTC. It translates to CASSSSGTGFEQFF.